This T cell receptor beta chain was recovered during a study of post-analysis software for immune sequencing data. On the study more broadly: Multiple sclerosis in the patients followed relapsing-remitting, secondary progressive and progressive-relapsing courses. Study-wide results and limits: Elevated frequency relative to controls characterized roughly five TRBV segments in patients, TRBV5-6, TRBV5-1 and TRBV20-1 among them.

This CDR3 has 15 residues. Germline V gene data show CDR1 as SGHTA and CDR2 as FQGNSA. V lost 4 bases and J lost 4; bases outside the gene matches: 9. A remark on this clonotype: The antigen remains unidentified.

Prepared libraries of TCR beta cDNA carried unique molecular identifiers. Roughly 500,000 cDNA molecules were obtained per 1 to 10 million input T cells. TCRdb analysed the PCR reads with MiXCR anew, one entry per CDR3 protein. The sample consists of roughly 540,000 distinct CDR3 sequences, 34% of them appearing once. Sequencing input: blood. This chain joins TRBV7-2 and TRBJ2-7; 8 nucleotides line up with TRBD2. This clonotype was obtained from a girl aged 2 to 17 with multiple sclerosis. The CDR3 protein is CASSWGGTSQYEQYF. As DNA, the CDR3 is TGTGCCAGCAGCTGGGGCGGGACTAGTCAGTACGAGCAGTACTTC.